This paragraph reports one T cell receptor (beta chain). Its antigen remains unidentified. The source of the sample is a study of T cell responses to AZD1222 COVID-19 vaccine. Broader study findings: It was only after the peak T cell response that any repertoires were sampled. Most donors were white British and more were female, and clonal diversity was possibly underestimated. Reportedly, nearly half of unique spike TCRs recognized epitopes outside B.1.351/B.1.1.7 mutations. Spike-wide coverage was observed for vaccine-associated CD4 TCRs, with dominant responses at 160-218 and 743-854.

Profiled with immunoSEQ multiplex PCR; TCRdb holds only in-frame clones, not every one. The sample has about 180,000 clones; about 88% are singletons. V gave up 6 bases and J gave up 4 bases; unmatched junction bases: 11. CDR1 MDHEN and CDR2 SYDVKM come from the germline V gene. This CDR3 contains 15 residues. This sequence was found in an adult who received the AZD1222 COVID-19 vaccine. The rearrangement links TRBV28 to TRBJ2-7, with TRBD1 identical over 8 bases. Specimen: peripheral blood, collected 28 days after the second AZD1222 dose. The DNA for the CDR3 is TGTGCCAGCAGATCGGGGTCAGGGGGCTGGTACGAGCAGTACTTC. This translates into CASRSGSGGWYEQYF.